This record covers a single T cell receptor (beta chain). The J segment lost 6 bases and the V segment lost 2 bases, leaving 3 bases of the junction unmatched. CDR1 and CDR2 (germline): MNHNS, SASEGT. The CDR3 contains 13 residues. This record comes from a study of blood T cell repertoires in COVID-19. Turning to the study itself: Sample material is recorded as cDNA or gDNA derived from T cells, B-cell-depleted T cells, or PBMCs.

Source study methods: By means of reference gene primer amplification, nucleated cell counts were estimated. The repertoire was sequenced with immunoSEQ multiplex PCR; TCRdb's copy has only in-frame clones and lacks some. V and J calls and clone size are as listed in that table; D and trimming were resolved from the DNA. The sample lists about 360,000 clones; around 90% were seen once. Sequencing was done on a sample of peripheral blood. The receptor's source is a human donor in a cohort sampled during active COVID-19. The chain couples TRBV6-1 to TRBJ1-2, with TRBD1 identical over 7 bases. CDR3 sequence reads: CASSEQGENGYTF. CDR3 nucleotides: TGTGCCAGCAGTGAACAGGGGGAGAATGGCTACACCTTC.